A selection of T cell receptor beta chains follows, all from one sample in a study of identical twins. TCRdb re-derived calls from the 5' RACE reads in MiXCR, one entry per CDR3 protein. Of around 250,000 distinct CDR3 sequences in the sample, around 6.6% were seen once. The sample also formed part of further work on yellow fever vaccine responses in identical twins.

The sample taken for sequencing was memory (CD45RO+) T cells sorted from blood. The receptor source for this set is a woman between 18 and 29 years old in good health. CDR3s include the opening cysteine and the closing phenylalanine or tryptophan. The D gene is left open where the match is weak. The size of a clone is reported for some rows only, either as once, few or many, or as a class for expanded clones.

j_call	d_call	clone_size	v_call	cdr3_aa	cdr3_nt
TRBJ2-5	TRBD1	few	TRBV9	CASSPTTGGETQYF	TGTGCCAGCAGCCCAACGACAGGGGGCGAGACCCAGTACTTC
TRBJ2-1	-	many	TRBV20-1	CSADHRSRGDEQFF	TGCAGTGCCGACCACCGTTCTAGGGGCGATGAGCAGTTCTTC
TRBJ2-5	-	many	TRBV5-1	CASGRTLQETQYF	TGCGCCAGCGGAAGGACGCTTCAAGAGACCCAGTACTTC
TRBJ1-5	-	few	TRBV18	CASSDSFNQPQHF	TGTGCCAGCTCAGACAGCTTCAATCAGCCCCAGCATTTT
TRBJ2-3	TRBD2	-	TRBV11-2	CASSLFLAGGLSTDTQYF	TGTGCCAGCAGCTTATTCCTAGCGGGAGGGTTGAGCACAGATACGCAGTATTTT
TRBJ1-2	-	many	TRBV5-5	CASSLGPYPSGYTF	TGTGCCAGCAGCTTAGGTCCGTACCCTTCCGGCTACACCTTC
TRBJ2-3	-	-	TRBV2	CASSREGISTDTQYF	TGTGCCAGCTCCCGAGAGGGCATAAGCACAGATACGCAGTATTTT
TRBJ1-2	-	many	TRBV20-1	CSARDRLQNGYTF	TGCAGTGCTAGAGACAGACTGCAAAATGGCTACACCTTC
TRBJ2-7	-	once	TRBV6-1	CASSADSVRGYF	TGTGCCAGCAGTGCGGACTCCGTACGTGGGTACTTC
TRBJ2-1	TRBD2	-	TRBV12-3/TRBV12-4	CASSPAGDILLEQFF	TGTGCCAGCAGCCCAGCGGGAGACATTTTATTGGAGCAGTTCTTC
TRBJ2-1	TRBD2	-	TRBV2	CASHSIAGAGGEQFF	TGTGCCAGCCATTCAATAGCGGGAGCCGGGGGTGAGCAGTTCTTC
TRBJ2-5	TRBD1	-	TRBV7-9	CASSGPGTGHQETQYF	TGTGCCAGCAGCGGTCCCGGGACAGGTCACCAAGAGACCCAGTACTTC
TRBJ2-3	-	many	TRBV12-3/TRBV12-4	CASTYLGAADTQYF	TGTGCCAGCACCTACCTGGGGGCCGCAGATACGCAGTATTTT
TRBJ1-4	TRBD1	few	TRBV20-1	CSASRQGEKLFF	TGCAGTGCTAGCAGACAGGGGGAAAAACTGTTTTTT
TRBJ1-1	-	many	TRBV6-5	CASSQDYTEAFF	TGTGCCAGCAGCCAAGACTACACTGAAGCTTTCTTT
TRBJ2-1	-	few	TRBV15	CATSRDRAGQRTVF	TGTGCCACCAGCAGAGATCGGGCGGGGCAGAGGACGGTCTTC
TRBJ1-2	-	-	TRBV18	CASSPTGTYYGYTF	TGTGCCAGCTCACCCACCGGGACCTACTATGGCTACACCTTC
TRBJ2-1	-	many	TRBV5-1	CASSLGSGYHEQFF	TGCGCCAGCAGCTTGGGTTCGGGGTACCATGAGCAGTTCTTC
TRBJ2-1	-	-	TRBV11-3	CASSAASYNEQFF	TGTGCCAGCAGCGCGGCTTCCTACAATGAGCAGTTCTTC
TRBJ2-1	-	-	TRBV5-4	CASSSPGLQGYNEQFF	TGTGCCAGCAGCTCACCGGGACTACAGGGTTACAATGAGCAGTTCTTC
TRBJ2-5	TRBD2	many	TRBV7-2	CASSQGLAVPETQYF	TGTGCCAGCAGTCAAGGACTAGCGGTTCCTGAGACCCAGTACTTC
TRBJ2-1	-	-	TRBV11-2	CASSLDNASGSRNEQFF	TGTGCCAGCAGCTTAGATAATGCGTCAGGGAGCCGCAATGAGCAGTTCTTC